The rows below give T cell receptor beta chains drawn from one sample of a study of cytotoxic CD8 clonotypes in ibrutinib-treated CLL. Here immunoSEQ multiplex PCR was the method, and the copy in TCRdb shows in-frame clones only, minus some. The sample lists roughly 330,000 clones, roughly 71% occurring once. The sample consisted of PBMCs, taken after 36 months of ibrutinib treatment. These receptors were obtained from a human donor with chronic lymphocytic leukemia. The CDR3 runs from the conserved cysteine through the conserved F or W. The D gene is left open where the match is weak. Only some rows state a clone size, as once, few, many or a class for expanded clones.

CDR3aa,CDR3nt,d_gene,abundance,j_gene,v_gene
CASTGTGDGYTF,TGTGCCAGCACGGGGACAGGGGATGGCTACACCTTC,TRBD1,NA,TRBJ1-2,TRBV28
CASSLPGQVNSGANVLTF,TGTGCCAGCAGCCTACCGGGACAGGTAAACTCTGGGGCCAACGTCCTGACTTTC,TRBD1,NA,TRBJ2-6,TRBV5-6
CASSTDPYSYEQYF,TGTGCCAGTAGTACGGACCCGTACTCCTACGAGCAGTACTTC,NA,NA,TRBJ2-7,TRBV19
CASSESRTVDSTDTQYF,TGTGCCAGCAGTGAATCCCGGACAGTCGACAGCACAGATACGCAGTATTTT,NA,NA,TRBJ2-3,TRBV25-1
CASSQVWAEQETQYF,TGCGCCAGCAGCCAAGTGTGGGCGGAACAAGAGACCCAGTACTTC,NA,NA,TRBJ2-5,TRBV4-1
CASSGVPTDTQYF,TGCGCCAGCAGTGGCGTACCTACAGATACGCAGTATTTT,NA,NA,TRBJ2-3,TRBV5-1
CASSQESWGVYEQYF,TGCGCCAGCAGCCAAGAGAGTTGGGGGGTCTACGAGCAGTACTTC,NA,few,TRBJ2-7,TRBV4-1
CASSPRLGEQFF,TGTGCCAGCTCACCACGGCTGGGTGAGCAGTTCTTC,NA,NA,TRBJ2-1,TRBV18
CASSWAVAYEQYF,TGTGCCAGCAGTTGGGCGGTCGCCTACGAGCAGTACTTC,NA,NA,TRBJ2-7,TRBV6-5
CASSLVSGARYGYTF,TGCGCCAGCAGCTTGGTGTCGGGGGCGCGGTATGGCTACACCTTC,NA,NA,TRBJ1-2,TRBV5-1
CAISRQMMNTEAFF,TGTGCCATCAGCCGACAGATGATGAACACTGAAGCTTTCTTT,NA,NA,TRBJ1-1,TRBV10-3
CASRPDRGLESGAFF,TGTGCCAGCAGACCCGACAGGGGCTTGGAATCGGGAGCTTTCTTT,TRBD1,NA,TRBJ1-1,TRBV6-5
CASSPLTTGRFGANVLTF,TGCGCCAGCAGCCCGCTTACGACAGGCAGGTTTGGGGCCAACGTCCTGACTTTC,NA,once,TRBJ2-6,TRBV5-1
CASSPWDRTTEAFF,TGTGCCAGCAGCCCCTGGGACAGGACGACTGAAGCTTTCTTT,TRBD1,NA,TRBJ1-1,TRBV9
CASSPFGGGTGELFF,TGTGCCAGCAGCCCCTTCGGGGGAGGGACCGGGGAGCTGTTTTTT,TRBD2,NA,TRBJ2-2,TRBV9
CASRTGTGGYTF,TGTGCCAGCAGAACCGGGACAGGCGGCTACACCTTC,TRBD1,NA,TRBJ1-2,TRBV6-5
CATSIDRLNQPQHF,TGTGCCACCAGCATTGACAGGCTCAATCAGCCCCAGCATTTT,NA,NA,TRBJ1-5,TRBV15
CASSYLAGTYEQYF,TGTGCCAGCAGCTACCTAGCGGGAACGTATGAGCAGTACTTC,TRBD2,NA,TRBJ2-7,TRBV6-5
CASSLDGRAYEQYF,TGTGCCAGCAGCTTAGATGGCAGGGCCTACGAGCAGTACTTC,NA,few,TRBJ2-7,TRBV7-9
CASSPPRTQYF,TGTGCCAGCAGTCCCCCCCGGACCCAGTACTTC,NA,few,TRBJ2-5,TRBV2
CASSPGDRAGTEAFF,TGTGCCAGCAGTCCAGGGGACAGGGCGGGCACTGAAGCTTTCTTT,TRBD1,NA,TRBJ1-1,TRBV11-2
CASSLVGSLTSLELFF,TGTGCCAGCAGTTTAGTCGGGAGCCTCACCTCTCTGGAGCTGTTTTTT,NA,NA,TRBJ2-2,TRBV27
CASKGTDNEQFF,TGTGCCAGCAAGGGGACTGACAATGAGCAGTTCTTC,NA,NA,TRBJ2-1,TRBV6-6
CASSPRAGAKDEQYF,TGTGCCAGCTCACCAAGAGCGGGAGCAAAGGACGAGCAGTACTTC,TRBD2,NA,TRBJ2-7,TRBV18
CASSPQRGASTDTQYF,TGTGCCAGCAGCCCCCAGCGGGGGGCAAGCACAGATACGCAGTATTTT,TRBD2,NA,TRBJ2-3,TRBV4-2
CSVEDKNYEQYF,TGCAGCGTTGAAGATAAGAACTACGAGCAGTACTTC,NA,NA,TRBJ2-7,TRBV29-1
CASSIEGQTNQPQHF,TGTGCCAGTAGTATAGAAGGACAGACAAATCAGCCCCAGCATTTT,NA,NA,TRBJ1-5,TRBV19
CASCPRSHSYEQYF,TGTGCCAGCTGCCCTCGGAGCCACTCCTACGAGCAGTACTTC,NA,NA,TRBJ2-7,TRBV2